This T cell receptor beta chain originates from a study of T cell responses to AZD1222 COVID-19 vaccine. As regards this clone: The antigen is not known.

Sequenced by immunoSEQ multiplex PCR; TCRdb stores in-frame clones only, minus some. The table has about 110,000 clones, 85% to 95% seen once. The CDR3 has 16 amino acids. Trimming pared 2 bases from V and 4 bases from J, leaving 15 bases between. Germline V gives CDR1 MNHEY, CDR2 SVGAGI. Study outcomes and limitations: Sampling that yielded the repertoires occurred only after the peak T cell response. Clonal diversity was possibly underestimated; the donors were predominantly white British and more often female.

The sequences come from peripheral blood, collected 28 days after the second AZD1222 dose. The source is an adult who received the AZD1222 COVID-19 vaccine. The chain employs TRBV6-5 and TRBJ1-5; D gene ambiguous. The CDR3 loop reads CASSYREGAGNQPQHF. CDR3 DNA: TGTGCCAGCAGTTACCGGGAAGGTGCGGGGAATCAGCCCCAGCATTTT.